This TCR beta chain is drawn from a study of memory CD8 T cells in hepatitis C reinfection. In the study overall: Peak reinfection sampling occurred 3 to 8 weeks after detected reinfection. Findings and limits, study-wide: Five donors were too few for definitive public clonotype conclusions.

V lost 2 bases, J lost 2 bases, and 4 bases stayed unmatched. This CDR3 comprises 15 residues. Germline assignment: CDR1 MDHEN and CDR2 SYDVKM. The time point is: peak reinfection, 3 to 8 weeks after reinfection detection. No in vitro expansion preceded TCR sequencing of the sorted cells. Donors came from people who inject drugs enrolled in HEPCO, Canada. The assay was immunoSEQ multiplex PCR, and TCRdb's table has in-frame clones only and misses some. The table records some 40,000 clones, 88% of them present only once. Comments on this clone: Its target is not known.

The chain links TRBV28 to TRBJ1-1, with 8 bases identical to TRBD1. The sample consisted of naive CD8+ T cells sorted from blood. The origin of this receptor is a man aged 18-30 years with hepatitis C virus infection. The CDR3 nucleotides are TGTGCCAGCAGTTTACCGGGACAGGTCAACACTGAAGCTTTCTTT. Amino acid sequence: CASSLPGQVNTEAFF.